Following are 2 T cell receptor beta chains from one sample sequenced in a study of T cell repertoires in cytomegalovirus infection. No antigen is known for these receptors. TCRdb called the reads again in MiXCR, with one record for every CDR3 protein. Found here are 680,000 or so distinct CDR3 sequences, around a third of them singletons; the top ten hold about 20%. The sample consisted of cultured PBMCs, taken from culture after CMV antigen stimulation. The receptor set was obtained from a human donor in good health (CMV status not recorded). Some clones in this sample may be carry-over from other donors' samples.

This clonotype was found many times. The CDR3, as DNA: TGTGCCAGCAGCTTAGCGCTGAGGAGACACGAGCAGTACTTC. Translated, it gives CASSLALRRHEQYF. The rearrangement uses TRBV7-2 and TRBJ2-7; no definite D call. The CDR3 has 14 residues. Germline CDR1 and CDR2: SGHTA and FQGNSA. With 0 bases removed from V and 5 bases from J, the gap between germline ends came to 11 bases. The variable domain in full, completed from reference TRBV7-2 and TRBJ2-7, reads GAGVSQSPSNKVTEKGKDVELRCDPISGHTALYWYRQSLGQGLEFLIYFQGNSAPDKSGLPSDRFSAERTGGSVSTLTIQRTQQEDSAVYLCASSLALRRHEQYFGPGTRLTVT.

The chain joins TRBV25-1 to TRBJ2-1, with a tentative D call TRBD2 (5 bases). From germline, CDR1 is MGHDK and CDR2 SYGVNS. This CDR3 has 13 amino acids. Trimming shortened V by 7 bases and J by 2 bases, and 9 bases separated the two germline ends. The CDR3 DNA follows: TGTGCCAGCATTGGAGGCCCCTACAATGAGCAGTTCTTC. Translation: CASIGGPYNEQFF.